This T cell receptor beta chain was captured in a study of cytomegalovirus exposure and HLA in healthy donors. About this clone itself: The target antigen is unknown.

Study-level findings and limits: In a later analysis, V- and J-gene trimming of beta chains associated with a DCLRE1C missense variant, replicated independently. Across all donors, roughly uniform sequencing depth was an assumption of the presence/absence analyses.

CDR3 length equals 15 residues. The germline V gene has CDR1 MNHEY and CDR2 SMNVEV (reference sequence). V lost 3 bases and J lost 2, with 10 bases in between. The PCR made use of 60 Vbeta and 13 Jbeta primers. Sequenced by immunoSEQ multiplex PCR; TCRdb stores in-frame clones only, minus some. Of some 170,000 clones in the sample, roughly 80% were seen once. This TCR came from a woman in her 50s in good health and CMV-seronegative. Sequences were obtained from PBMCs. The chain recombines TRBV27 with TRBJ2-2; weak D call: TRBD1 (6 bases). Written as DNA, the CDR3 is TGTGCCAGCAGTTTTTTGGGGGCTAACACCGGGGAGCTGTTTTTT. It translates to CASSFLGANTGELFF.